The 15 T cell receptor beta chains presented below share a single source sample, sequenced in a study of metastatic and nonmetastatic thyroid tumors. Patients underwent thyroid surgery, and none had received any treatment before it. TCRdb reprocessed the PCR reads via MiXCR. The table shows roughly 25,000 clones, with 10% to 15% occurring only once. The sequenced sample consisted of blood. The receptors here all came from a female donor with papillary thyroid cancer or a benign thyroid nodule (not recorded which). Some clones in this sample may be carry-over from other donors' samples.

This clone came up many times. This CDR3 is also generated by other DNA sequences in the sample. The chain has TRBV6-1 and TRBJ2-1, with 11 positions matching TRBD2. Looked up from germline, CDR1 is MNHNS and CDR2 is SASEGT. CDR3 size: 14 residues. Germline trimming cut 1 base from V and 7 bases from J; bases unmatched to any gene: 0. In DNA, the CDR3 is TGTGCCAGCAGTGAAGTAGCGGGAGGGAATGAGCAGTTCTTC. It encodes CASSEVAGGNEQFF.

This clone has a count of ten or more. The chain employs TRBV2 and TRBJ2-7; D uncertain. The V end lost 4 bases, the J end lost 2 bases, and 6 bases lay between the germline ends. Germline-derived CDR1 and CDR2 are SNHLY and FYNNEI. The CDR3 has 12 amino acids. CDR3 coding DNA: TGTGCCAGCAGTGGCCAAACCTACGAGCAGTACTTC. The encoded protein is CASSGQTYEQYF.

This clone was seen ten or more times. This sample includes further DNA sequences coding for the same CDR3. This chain joins TRBV12-3 or TRBV12-4 and TRBJ2-5, with D hard to call. Trimming removed 6 bases at V and 5 bases at J, with 7 bases between. CDR3 length: 11 residues. Here the CDR3 reads CASSFRETQYF. The CDR3 DNA reads TGTGCCAGCAGCTTCCGGGAGACCCAGTACTTC.

This clone has a count of ten or more. Additional DNA sequences in this sample encode the identical CDR3. The chain couples TRBV12-3 or TRBV12-4 to TRBJ1-5; D is unclear. The CDR3 contains 12 residues. The germline V and J ends were trimmed by 2 bases and 4 bases, with 3 bases remaining between them. Here the CDR3 reads CASSLRNQPQHF. In nucleotides, the CDR3 is TGTGCCAGCAGTTTAAGGAATCAGCCCCAGCATTTT.

This clone was counted at least ten times. Different DNA sequences within this sample yield the same CDR3. V gene TRBV25-1 combines with J gene TRBJ2-3; perhaps TRBD1 as D (5 bases). V lost 2 bases and J lost 3, with 9 bases in between. The CDR3 covers 14 residues. Germline V gene sequence: CDR1 MGHDK, CDR2 SYGVNS. The CDR3 DNA follows: TGTGCCAGCAGTGAACCTTCAGGGACAGATACGCAGTATTTT. It specifies CASSEPSGTDTQYF.

The chain is built from TRBV9 and TRBJ2-1; 7 bases agree with TRBD2. With V trimmed by 0 bases and J by 6 bases, 6 bases remained unmatched. This CDR3 is 15 amino acids long. Looked up from germline, CDR1 is SGDLS and CDR2 is YYNGEE. The CDR3 protein is CASSVAGGGSNEQFF. CDR3 DNA sequence: TGTGCCAGCAGCGTAGCTGGGGGGGGGTCCAATGAGCAGTTCTTC. The full variable domain, with the rest looked up from reference TRBV9 and TRBJ2-1, is DSGVTQTPKHLITATGQRVTLRCSPRSGDLSVYWYQQSLDQGLQFLIQYYNGEERAKGNILERFSAQQFPDLHSELNLSSLELGDSALYFCASSVAGGGSNEQFFGPGTRLTVL.

At least ten counts were recorded for this clone. J is TRBJ1-3 and V is TRBV18; 8 bases align to TRBD1. Germline CDR1 is KGHSH and CDR2 is LQKENI. J gave up 0 bases and V 0 bases, and 4 bases lay outside the gene matches. This CDR3 is 17 amino acids long. DNA for the CDR3: TGTGCCAGCTCACCACCGGGACAGGTCTACTCTGGAAACACCATATATTTT. Its protein product is CASSPPGQVYSGNTIYF.

To note about this clone: Mismatch with germline at one junction end may stem from a read error. The rearrangement links TRBV7-8 to TRBJ1-2; D gene ambiguous. The V gene's germline CDR1 is SGHVS and CDR2 FQNEAQ. CDR3 length: 17 amino acids. CDR3 in DNA: TGTGCCAGCATCCCCACCGAGGCTGGGAGGTTCGGCTATGTCTACACCTTC. This codes for CASIPTEAGRFGYVYTF.

This clone was seen ten or more times. The CDR3 DNA reads TGTGCCAGCAGTGATGGCCCTAGCGACTACAATGAGCAGTTCTTC. It encodes CASSDGPSDYNEQFF. V is TRBV6-4 and J is TRBJ2-1; D might be TRBD2 (6 bases). Germline loops: CDR1 MRHNA, CDR2 SNTAGT. The CDR3 spans 15 residues. Trimming left V 3 bases short and J 3 bases short, with 12 bases between.

Concerning this clone itself: A clone one base away is much larger, so this may be a read error. The rearrangement links TRBV11-2 to TRBJ1-2; D remains ambiguous. Germline CDR1 SGHAT, CDR2 FQNNGV. This CDR3 region has 12 residues. V was pared by 8 bases and J by 8 bases, with 15 bases between. The CDR3 region has the DNA TGTGCCAGCGGGGAGGCGGGGATGGGCTACACCTTC. Its protein is CASGEAGMGYTF.

This clone came up many times. The chain links TRBV15 to TRBJ2-1, with unresolved D. V was clipped by 3 bases and J by 0 bases, with 9 bases between them. Germline V CDR1 and CDR2: LNHNV, YYDKDF (reference sequence). The length of the CDR3 is 15 residues. In nucleotides, the CDR3 is TGTGCCACCAGCAGGGGCGGTAGCTCCTACAATGAGCAGTTCTTC. It yields the protein CATSRGGSSYNEQFF. Drawing the rest from reference TRBV15 and TRBJ2-1, the complete variable domain is DAMVIQNPRYQVTQFGKPVTLSCSQTLNHNVMYWYQQKSSQAPKLLFHYYDKDFNNEADTPDNFQSRRPNTSFCFLDIRSPGLGDTAMYLCATSRGGSSYNEQFFGPGTRLTVL.

This clone counts as medium-sized. J is TRBJ1-4 and V is TRBV11-1, with 8 nucleotides matching TRBD1. The germline V gene has CDR1 SGHAT and CDR2 FQDESV (reference sequence). J was trimmed by 5 bases and V by 3 bases; bases with no gene match: 8. This CDR3 spans 16 amino acids. CDR3 nucleotides: TGTGCCAGCAGCTTCGGCGGACAGGGTTGGAATGAAAAACTGTTTTTT. This sequence encodes CASSFGGQGWNEKLFF.

This clone was seen repeatedly, ten times or more. The chain uses TRBV27 and TRBJ1-2; no reliable D call. V was cut by 5 bases and J by 2 bases, with 12 bases left in between. This CDR3 has 14 amino acids. Germline V CDR1 and CDR2: MNHEY, SMNVEV (reference sequence). CDR3 sequence: CASSPASVNYGYTF. Here the CDR3 DNA reads TGTGCCAGCAGTCCTGCGTCCGTAAACTATGGCTACACCTTC.

This clone was counted ten times or more. The rearrangement links TRBV30 to TRBJ1-5; D is ambiguous. The germline V gene has CDR1 GTSNPN and CDR2 SVGIG (reference sequence). The CDR3 consists of 13 residues. Trimming stripped 0 bases from V and 0 bases from J, with 3 bases between. CDR3 sequence reads: CAWSVDSNQPQHF. DNA of the CDR3: TGTGCCTGGAGTGTAGATAGCAATCAGCCCCAGCATTTT.

This chain connects TRBV3-1 to TRBJ1-6; 9 positions agree with TRBD1. Looked up from germline, CDR1 is LGHDT and CDR2 is YNNKEL (reference sequence). This CDR3 is built from 14 residues. V shed 1 base and J 8 bases; nucleotides not matched to a gene: 0. Written as DNA, the CDR3 is TGTGCCAGCAGCCAAGGGACAGGGGATTCACCCCTCCACTTT. Its protein product is CASSQGTGDSPLHF.